The 30 T cell receptor beta chains listed next were all sequenced from one sample in a study of post-analysis software for immune sequencing data. Regarding the study as a whole: A few TRBV segments occurring more often in patients than controls included TRBV5-6, TRBV5-1 and TRBV20-1.

Unique molecular identifiers featured in each of the TCR beta cDNA libraries. TCRdb recomputed calls from the PCR reads with MiXCR, one row per CDR3 protein. Here the sample spans 650,000 to 850,000 distinct CDR3 sequences, about 53% being singletons. The antigens for these receptors are not known. Specimen: blood. The receptors were sampled from a girl aged 10-17 years with multiple sclerosis.

The chain links TRBV27 to TRBJ2-1; D gene uncertain. CDR3 length equals 15 residues. V shed 4 bases and J shed 2 bases, with 12 bases lying between them. The germline V gene encodes CDR1 MNHEY and CDR2 SMNVEV (reference sequence). Here the CDR3 reads CASSSIVVPYNEQFF. The CDR3 DNA follows: TGTGCCAGCAGTTCCATTGTGGTCCCCTACAATGAGCAGTTCTTC.

This clonotype turned up a few times. The chain recombines TRBV29-1 with TRBJ1-2, with D possibly matching TRBD1 (6 bases). Germline V gene sequence: CDR1 SQVTM, CDR2 ANQGSEA. The CDR3 is 14 residues long. V lost 4 bases, J lost 0 bases, and 12 bases lay in between. CDR3 amino acids: CSVGGALANYGYTF. The CDR3, as DNA: TGCAGCGTTGGGGGGGCCCTAGCTAACTATGGCTACACCTTC.

Here the CDR3 reads CSASRKTGISSFGNYGYTF. The CDR3 DNA follows: TGCAGTGCTAGTAGGAAGACAGGGATTAGCAGTTTTGGAAACTATGGCTACACCTTC. The rearrangement links TRBV20-1 to TRBJ1-2, with 7 bases fitting TRBD1. Looked up from germline, CDR1 is DFQATT and CDR2 is SNEGSKA (reference sequence). V shed 3 bases and J 2 bases; nucleotides not matched to a gene: 21. CDR3 length: 19 amino acids.

The rearrangement uses TRBV21-1 and TRBJ1-1; the table's TRBD1 call for D was not verified on the DNA. TRBV21-1 is designated a pseudogene. The CDR3 covers 13 residues. The CDR3 DNA sequence: TGTGCCAGCACCCGGATGGGTTGTGCTGAAGCTTTCTTT. Amino acid sequence: CASTRMGCAEAFF.

V usage is TRBV20-1 and J usage is TRBJ2-5; TRBD2 agrees at 12 bases. With 5 bases clipped from V and 11 bases from J, the junction kept 18 bases outside the gene matches. CDR1 is DFQATT and CDR2 is SNEGSKA in the germline V gene (reference sequence). The CDR3 loop spans 16 amino acids. This CDR3 reads CSASWTSGDSYNEQYF. The DNA for the CDR3 is TGCAGTGCTTCATGGACTAGCGGGGACTCCTACAATGAGCAGTACTTC.

This clonotype turned up a few times. The chain has TRBV4-1 and TRBJ2-7, with D unclear. V shed 0 bases and J shed 6 bases, with 9 bases lying between them. Germline CDR1 and CDR2: MGHRA and YSYEKL. The CDR3 consists of 13 residues. In nucleotides, the CDR3 is TGCGCCAGCAGCCAAGATCCAGGTACCGAGCAGTACTTC. Protein sequence: CASSQDPGTEQYF.

This clonotype was seen more than once but under ten times. Here the CDR3 reads CASSPPLGALNFLAKNIQYF. For the CDR3, the DNA is TGTGCCAGCAGTCCCCCTCTAGGGGCACTTAACTTTCTAGCCAAAAACATTCAGTACTTC. The chain has TRBV6-1 and TRBJ2-4; TRBD1 is a possible D gene (5 bases). Germline lookup yields CDR1 MNHNS and CDR2 SASEGT. Trimming removed 5 bases at V and 0 bases at J, with 26 bases between. The CDR3 runs to 20 residues.

The rearrangement joins TRBV5-1 to TRBJ2-1, with 8 bases identical to TRBD1. Germline-derived CDR1 and CDR2 are SGHRS and YFSETQ. The J segment lost 6 bases and the V segment lost 4 bases, leaving 9 bases of the junction unmatched. The CDR3 sequence is 15 residues long. The CDR3 here is CASSVDRGSPNEQFF. The CDR3 DNA reads TGCGCCAGCAGCGTTGACAGGGGCTCCCCCAATGAGCAGTTCTTC.

The chain is built from TRBV20-1 and TRBJ2-3, with D unclear. The germline gives CDR1 DFQATT, CDR2 SNEGSKA (reference sequence). The V gene lost 0 bases and the J gene lost 6 bases, with 10 bases spanning the gap. CDR3 length: 13 amino acids. CDR3 bases: TGCAGTGCTAGAGAGGGGTACACGGATACGCAGTATTTT. It codes for CSAREGYTDTQYF.

This clonotype appeared a few times. One end of the junction does not line up with germline, which may come from a read error. The rearrangement links TRBV7-3 to TRBJ2-6, with unresolved D. From germline, CDR1 is SGHTA and CDR2 FQGTGA. The CDR3 is 13 residues long. Here the CDR3 DNA reads TGTGCCAGCAGCTCCCCCCTGCGCAACGTCCAGACTTTC. It yields the protein CASSSPLRNVQTF. The full variable domain, in which reference TRBV7-3 and TRBJ2-6 provide the parts outside the CDR3, is GAGVSQTPSNKVTEKGKYVELRCDPISGHTALYWYRQSLGQGPEFLIYFQGTGAADDSGLPNDRFFAVRPEGSVSTLKIQRTERGDSAVYLCASSSPLRNVQTFGAGSRLTVL.

The chain is built from TRBV5-1 and TRBJ2-1, with TRBD2 matching 7 bases. Trimming cost V 2 bases and J 9 bases; bases outside gene matches: 14. This CDR3 region has 16 residues. Per germline, CDR1 SGHRS and CDR2 YFSETQ. CDR3 nucleotides: TGCGCCAGCAGCTTCCCACGGTGGGGGGGGAACGGTGAGCAGTTCTTC. Translated, it gives CASSFPRWGGNGEQFF.

This clonotype was picked up a small number of times. The chain carries TRBV29-1 and TRBJ2-7; 11 bases match TRBD1. This CDR3 has 14 amino acids. With 7 bases clipped from V and 4 bases from J, the junction kept 9 bases outside the gene matches. In germline, CDR1 is SQVTM, CDR2 ANQGSEA. CDR3 DNA sequence: TGCAGCGCGGGGTCCGGGACAGGGGGGTACGAGCAGTACTTC. This translates into CSAGSGTGGYEQYF.

The chain links TRBV30 to TRBJ1-5; 8 bases match TRBD1. V lost 4 bases and J lost 7; bases outside the gene matches: 3. This CDR3 is 12 amino acids long. The V gene's germline CDR1 is GTSNPN and CDR2 SVGIG (reference sequence). CDR3 loop: CAWTQGGQPQHF. The CDR3 coding sequence is TGTGCCTGGACACAGGGGGGACAGCCCCAGCATTTT.

The gene calls are TRBV7-2 and TRBJ1-2; D unresolved. V was cut by 1 base and J by 0 bases, with 15 bases left in between. CDR1 SGHTA and CDR2 FQGNSA come from the germline V gene. This CDR3 spans 17 amino acids. The chain's CDR3 is CASSLGQAHRPNYGYTF. CDR3 DNA: TGTGCCAGCAGCTTAGGGCAGGCACACCGCCCTAACTATGGCTACACCTTC.

The rearrangement links TRBV15 to TRBJ1-2; possibly TRBD1 for D (5 bases). Germline CDR1 is LNHNV and CDR2 is YYDKDF (reference sequence). The V end lost 0 bases, the J end lost 4 bases, and 18 bases lay between the germline ends. CDR3 length: 17 residues. In DNA, the CDR3 is TGTGCCACCAGCAGAGACCGGGGGACGACAGCCCTCTATGGCTACACCTTC. Residues: CATSRDRGTTALYGYTF.

This clonotype was counted a single time. The chain couples TRBV5-1 to TRBJ2-7; 8 bases agree with TRBD1. Per the germline V gene, CDR1 is SGHRS and CDR2 is YFSETQ. V trimming: 4 bases; J trimming: 4 bases; junction bases outside the gene matches: 1. The CDR3 is 12 amino acids. The CDR3 here is CASSGDRYEQYF. CDR3 nucleotide sequence: TGCGCCAGCAGCGGGGACAGGTACGAGCAGTACTTC.

V usage is TRBV2 and J usage is TRBJ1-2, with 11 positions matching TRBD1. Germline V gene sequence: CDR1 SNHLY, CDR2 FYNNEI. This CDR3 is 17 amino acids long. Germline trimming cut 1 base from V and 0 bases from J; bases unmatched to any gene: 4. The CDR3 loop is CASSEGTGGATNYGYTF. Written as DNA, the CDR3 is TGTGCCAGCAGTGAAGGGACAGGGGGCGCCACTAACTATGGCTACACCTTC.

V and J are TRBV18 and TRBJ2-1, with D perhaps matching TRBD2 (7 bases). Trimming removed 5 bases at V and 9 bases at J, with 14 bases between. The CDR3 spans 13 residues. CDR1 is KGHSH and CDR2 is LQKENI in the germline V gene. The CDR3 loop is CASSSCGGCEQFF. CDR3 sequence (DNA): TGTGCCAGCTCATCTTGCGGGGGCTGTGAGCAGTTCTTC.

This chain links TRBV20-1 with TRBJ2-5; 9 bases align to TRBD1. V gave up 4 bases and J gave up 2 bases; unmatched junction bases: 5. This CDR3 is built from 14 residues. Germline V gives CDR1 DFQATT, CDR2 SNEGSKA (reference sequence). The CDR3, as DNA: TGCAGTGCTACGAGGACAGGGGTGCAAGAGACCCAGTACTTC. Protein: CSATRTGVQETQYF.

As for this clonotype: Germline is not matched at one junction end, which may reflect a read error. The rearrangement joins TRBV10-3 to TRBJ2-3; TRBD1 matches at 8 bases. Per the germline V gene, CDR1 is ENHRY and CDR2 is SYGVKD. CDR3 size: 16 residues. The CDR3 nucleotides read TGTGCCATCAGTGAGGAGCGGCCAGGGGGCGCAGATATGCAGTATTTT. Protein sequence: CAISEERPGGADMQYF.

The chain combines TRBV14 with TRBJ2-3; maybe TRBD2 (5 bases). V was clipped by 1 base and J by 6 bases, with 8 bases between them. CDR1 is SGHDN, CDR2 FVKESK, per germline. The CDR3 spans 13 residues. The CDR3 coding sequence is TGTGCCAGCAGCCAAGGGGAGATCGATACGCAGTATTTT. Its translation: CASSQGEIDTQYF.

This clonotype was seen more than once but under ten times. The chain employs TRBV20-1 and TRBJ1-2; D unclear. Trimming shortened V by 6 bases and J by 4 bases, and 15 bases separated the two germline ends. CDR1 is DFQATT, CDR2 SNEGSKA, per germline (reference sequence). The CDR3 is 13 residues long. CDR3 region: CSAQDSQFYGYTF. CDR3 DNA sequence: TGCAGTGCCCAGGACTCCCAATTCTATGGCTACACCTTC.

The chain couples TRBV5-1 to TRBJ1-2; weak D call: TRBD1 (6 bases). V lost 2 bases to trimming and J lost 6 bases, with 11 bases between them. Germline V CDR1 and CDR2: SGHRS, YFSETQ. CDR3 length: 13 amino acids. CDR3 loop: CASSLGGGNGYTF. CDR3 in DNA: TGCGCCAGCAGCTTAGGAGGGGGGAATGGCTACACCTTC. The variable domain in full, with the rest retrieved from reference TRBV5-1 and TRBJ1-2, is KAGVTQTPRYLIKTRGQQVTLSCSPISGHRSVSWYQQTPGQGLQFLFEYFSETQRNKGNFPGRFSGRQFSNSRSEMNVSTLELGDSALYLCASSLGGGNGYTFGSGTRLTVV.

A note on this clonotype: The junction shows a germline mismatch at one end, possibly a read error. The chain recombines TRBV7-6 with TRBJ2-3, with 9 nucleotides matching TRBD2. Germline CDR1 is SGHVS and CDR2 is FNYEAQ. The CDR3 contains 17 residues. For the CDR3, the DNA is TGTGCCAGCAACTTAGGGGCTAGCGGGATCATTGGAGATACGCAGTATTTT. It yields the protein CASNLGASGIIGDTQYF.

The chain recombines TRBV20-1 with TRBJ2-1; the match to TRBD2 covers 7 bases. Looked up from germline, CDR1 is DFQATT and CDR2 is SNEGSKA (reference sequence). The CDR3 spans 13 residues. Trimming cost V 3 bases and J 2 bases; bases outside gene matches: 1. CDR3 DNA sequence: TGCAGTGCTAGCGGGGGGACCTACAATGAGCAGTTCTTC. This codes for CSASGGTYNEQFF.

This chain uses TRBV6-5 with TRBJ1-2; D uncertain. The V end was cut by 0 bases, the J end by 7 bases, with 12 bases between. The germline V gene has CDR1 MNHEY and CDR2 SVGAGI. The CDR3 consists of 14 residues. The CDR3 bases are TGTGCCAGCAGTTACTCGATAGGAGGAGGTGGCTACACCTTC. Its translation: CASSYSIGGGGYTF.

The chain couples TRBV5-1 to TRBJ2-7; D may be TRBD2 (6 bases). Deletions cut 0 bases from V and 0 bases from J, with 7 bases between. There are 14 residues in the CDR3. Germline CDR1 reads SGHRS; CDR2 reads YFSETQ. CDR3: CASSLGLDSYEQYF. The CDR3 coding sequence is TGCGCCAGCAGCTTGGGACTAGACTCCTACGAGCAGTACTTC.

The V and J genes are TRBV20-1 and TRBJ2-1; the D gene is possibly TRBD2 (5 bases). V gave up 6 bases and J gave up 2 bases, with 17 bases separating them. The CDR3 is made up of 15 amino acids. CDR1 is DFQATT and CDR2 is SNEGSKA in the germline V gene (reference sequence). CDR3 bases: TGCAGTGCCCGGAGTTCTGACTACGCCTACAATGAGCAGTTCTTC. Translation gives CSARSSDYAYNEQFF.

This clonotype was counted a single time. This chain links TRBV6-1 with TRBJ1-1, with 10 bases fitting TRBD1. J lost 0 bases, V lost 11 bases, and 6 bases had no gene match. CDR3 length: 14 residues. Per germline, CDR1 MNHNS and CDR2 SASEGT. The chain's CDR3 is CAGRTGGVNTEAFF. The CDR3, as DNA: TGTGCCGGCCGGACAGGGGGTGTGAACACTGAAGCTTTCTTT.

The rearrangement links TRBV18 to TRBJ2-4; no clear D. Near its end, the DNA agrees better with TRBJ2-5, so the J call may be wrong. The CDR3 is 12 residues long. The germline V gene has CDR1 KGHSH and CDR2 LQKENI. CDR3 DNA: TGTGCCAGCTCCCCGGTCCGGGAGACCCAGTACTTC. As protein: CASSPVRETQYF.